The entry that follows covers one T cell receptor (beta chain) sequence. Its antigen is not identified. Each sorted subset replicate got 200 ng genomic DNA, approximately 27,000 genomes. Using immunoSEQ multiplex PCR, the repertoire was profiled, and TCRdb retains in-frame clones only, with some absent. The repertoire has a few hundred thousand clones, about 69% of them found once; the top ten carry roughly 11%. There are 15 residues in the CDR3. Germline assignment: CDR1 ENHRY and CDR2 SYGVKD. With 0 bases removed from V and 5 bases from J, the gap between germline ends came to 10 bases. These data originate in a study of shared clonotypes between healthy human individuals. Study background: For every donor, three CD4 naive, three CD4 memory, two CD8 naive and one CD8 memory plates were used. Study-wide results and caveats: Blood was the only sampled material, and tissue repertoires likely differ. When naive CD4 clonotypes were compared across a handful of donors, about 4.8% were shared.

The chain carries TRBV10-3 and TRBJ2-2, with D possibly being TRBD2 (5 bases). Sequencing was carried out using memory CD4+ T cells sorted from blood. Subset meaning: CD45RA-negative fraction. This TCR came from a man aged 25 to 40 in good health. The CDR3 loop is CAISESGGGTGELFF. For the CDR3, the DNA is TGTGCCATCAGTGAGTCCGGCGGCGGGACCGGGGAGCTGTTTTTT.